The rows below give T cell receptor beta chains drawn from one sample of a study of blood T cells in healthy people across ages. TCRdb re-called the 5' RACE reads through MiXCR, storing one row per CDR3 protein. The data hold roughly 790,000 distinct CDR3 sequences, with roughly 43% observed a single time. Sequencing input: blood. The receptors originated from an older woman in good health. Both conserved end residues are part of each CDR3. A D gene is named only where the DNA matches it firmly. A row's size may be missing; if present it is once, few, many or a size class.

CDR3 length,clone size,J gene,V gene,D gene,CDR3 protein,CDR3 DNA
13,once,TRBJ1-5,TRBV2,-,CASRRTQVQPQHF,TGTGCCAGCCGACGGACACAGGTTCAGCCCCAGCATTTT
15,-,TRBJ2-7,TRBV5-6,-,CASSPTGTAKYEQYF,TGTGCCAGCAGCCCCACCGGGACGGCGAAGTACGAGCAGTACTTC
15,many,TRBJ2-7,TRBV11-2,-,CASSFEVPSSYEQYF,TGTGCCAGCAGCTTCGAGGTACCGAGCTCCTACGAGCAGTACTTC
15,-,TRBJ2-6,TRBV7-9,-,CASSLGNSGANVLTF,TGTGCCAGCAGCTTGGGCAACTCTGGGGCCAACGTCCTGACTTTC
16,few,TRBJ2-1,TRBV7-2,TRBD1,CASSTRPGQGYNEQFF,TGTGCCAGCAGCACCAGGCCGGGACAGGGATACAATGAGCAGTTCTTC
14,-,TRBJ2-1,TRBV27,TRBD1,CASPPGQEVNEQFF,TGTGCCAGTCCACCGGGACAGGAGGTCAATGAGCAGTTCTTC
12,-,TRBJ1-1,TRBV20-1,-,CSAQAGFTEAFF,TGCAGTGCCCAAGCGGGTTTCACTGAAGCTTTCTTT
13,few,TRBJ1-4,TRBV7-2,-,CASSLGGAEKLFF,TGTGCCAGCAGCTTAGGAGGGGCCGAAAAACTGTTTTTT
15,few,TRBJ2-3,TRBV7-9,TRBD1,CASPNTGTDPFGQYF,TGTGCCAGCCCGAACACCGGGACAGATCCTTTCGGGCAGTATTTT
14,-,TRBJ2-1,TRBV29-1,-,CSFLEAVSYNEQFF,TGCAGCTTTCTCGAGGCGGTCTCCTACAATGAGCAGTTCTTC
14,many,TRBJ1-1,TRBV7-3,TRBD1,CASSRGQGRTEAFF,TGTGCCAGCAGCCGCGGACAGGGGCGAACTGAAGCTTTCTTT
15,-,TRBJ1-2,TRBV20-1,TRBD1,CSARVRTGVNYGYTF,TGCAGTGCTAGAGTGCGGACAGGGGTGAACTATGGCTACACCTTC
14,-,TRBJ2-3,TRBV7-6,-,CASSFSGYTDTQYF,TGTGCCAGCAGCTTTAGCGGTTACACAGATACGCAGTATTTT
19,few,TRBJ2-1,TRBV24-1,TRBD1,CATSDPRPGQGVRYNEQFF,TGTGCCACCAGTGATCCCCGACCGGGACAGGGGGTAAGATACAATGAGCAGTTCTTC
16,-,TRBJ1-2,TRBV4-2,-,CASSQDYANPLDGYTF,TGTGCCAGCAGCCAAGACTACGCGAATCCCTTGGATGGCTACACCTTC
15,-,TRBJ2-5,TRBV5-5,TRBD1,CASSFLDREDETQYF,TGTGCCAGCAGCTTCCTTGACAGGGAAGACGAGACCCAGTACTTC
13,-,TRBJ1-1,TRBV7-3,TRBD1,CATKTGGGTEAFF,TGTGCCACAAAGACAGGGGGCGGGACTGAAGCTTTCTTT
15,few,TRBJ2-7,TRBV1,-,CTSSPRDPGAYEQYF,TGCACCAGCAGCCCCCGGGACCCGGGTGCCTACGAGCAGTACTTC
15,-,TRBJ2-1,TRBV4-2,-,CASSQESRELGEQFF,TGTGCCAGCAGCCAAGAATCCAGGGAATTGGGTGAGCAGTTCTTC
15,few,TRBJ2-1,TRBV6-5,TRBD2,CASSYQLAGEYEQFF,TGTGCCAGCAGTTATCAGTTAGCGGGAGAATATGAGCAGTTCTTC
12,few,TRBJ2-2,TRBV18,-,CASSHSSGELFF,TGTGCCAGCTCCCACTCGTCCGGGGAGCTGTTTTTT
12,many,TRBJ2-7,TRBV20-1,-,CSAPRTPYEQYF,TGCAGTGCTCCTCGAACCCCCTACGAGCAGTACTTC
16,-,TRBJ2-2,TRBV6-5,-,CASKWGGLANTGELFF,TGTGCCAGCAAGTGGGGGGGGCTCGCCAACACCGGGGAGCTGTTTTTT
12,many,TRBJ2-5,TRBV6-1,-,CASRGSEETQYF,TGTGCCAGCAGAGGATCGGAGGAGACCCAGTACTTC
11,few,TRBJ1-1,TRBV10-3,-,CATQRATEAFF,TGTGCCACCCAGCGGGCCACTGAAGCTTTCTTT
14,-,TRBJ1-1,TRBV7-3,-,CASSLLQESQEAFF,TGTGCCAGCAGCTTACTACAGGAGTCTCAGGAAGCTTTCTTT
13,-,TRBJ1-1,TRBV18,TRBD1,CASSRDRDYEAFF,TGTGCCAGCTCCCGGGACAGAGACTATGAAGCTTTCTTT
12,many,TRBJ2-1,TRBV5-1,-,CASSFRINEQFF,TGCGCCAGCAGCTTTCGGATAAATGAGCAGTTCTTC
16,many,TRBJ2-3,TRBV7-2,TRBD2,CASSLAASGNTDTQYF,TGTGCCAGCAGCTTAGCGGCTAGCGGGAATACAGATACGCAGTATTTT
15,-,TRBJ1-1,TRBV9,TRBD1,CASSVVGTGYTEAFF,TGTGCCAGCAGCGTAGTGGGGACAGGCTACACTGAAGCTTTCTTT